A single T cell receptor beta chain is shown here with its context. Its antigen is currently unknown. Sequencing used immunoSEQ version 4 in survey mode. Profiling relied on immunoSEQ multiplex PCR, and the TCRdb table lists in-frame clones only, not all of them. The sample carries about 60,000 clones, less than 85% recorded once. Overlapping HIV-1 Gag 15-mer peptides at about 1 ug per peptide per mL were used. Sorted nonresponding memory CD4+ T cells were CD40L-negative, CD69-negative, CD45RO-high. Stimulated PBMCs had first been depleted of CD8+ T cells. This record comes from a study of persistence of HIV-infected CD4 T cells. Germline CDR1 is SGDLS and CDR2 is YYNGEE. The CDR3 loop spans 16 amino acids. Trimming left V 3 bases short and J 10 bases short, with 22 bases between.

Specimen: CD4+ T cells sorted from PBMCs after roughly 18-hour stimulation, collected from a patient who received antiretroviral therapy. This TCR was sampled from an adult man with HIV who was CMV-seropositive. The chain links TRBV9 to TRBJ1-4, with D tentatively TRBD1 (6 bases). The CDR3 spells CASSAGTAGAQGKLFF. CDR3 DNA sequence: TGTGCCAGCAGCGCCGGGACCGCGGGCGCACAGGGAAAACTGTTTTTT.